These 15 T cell receptor beta chains came from one sample sequenced in a study of T cell responses to AZD1222 COVID-19 vaccine listed by TCRdb under 2021. Explained via the paper, the time point label denotes: baseline before first vaccination. The library was produced with the immunoSEQ multiplex PCR assay. Entries here come from immuneACCESS through TCRdb and include only in-frame sequences with V and J called. Some clones fail to appear in such tables; in the studies checked, an unresolved V gene covers under half of the shortfall, and the cause of the remainder is unknown. In all, the sample holds 110,000 to 150,000 clones, and about 90% of those were seen once. Around 3.8% of the sample lies in the top ten. Sequenced material: peripheral blood, taken on day 0 of AZD1222 vaccination. All receptors derive from an adult in good health.

This clone showed up just a few times. The gene calls are TRBV19 and TRBJ1-2; no clear D. V lost 5 bases to trimming and J lost 0 bases, with 4 bases between them. Germline-derived CDR1 and CDR2 are LNHDA and SQIVND (reference sequence). This CDR3 spans 12 amino acids. CDR3 sequence reads: CASSLTNYGYTF. CDR3 coding DNA: TGTGCCAGTAGTCTCACTAACTATGGCTACACCTTC.

The V gene is TRBV5-6, the J gene TRBJ1-2, with D possibly TRBD1 on 5 matching bases. The CDR3 loop spans 14 amino acids. From germline, CDR1 is SGHDT and CDR2 YYEEEE. V was trimmed by 0 bases and J by 7 bases, leaving 13 bases between them. CDR3 region: CASSLEAREGGYTF. The CDR3 coding sequence is TGTGCCAGCAGCTTGGAGGCCAGGGAAGGTGGCTACACCTTC.

The J gene is TRBJ1-1, the V gene TRBV28, with D possibly TRBD1 on 5 matching bases. Germline V gene sequence: CDR1 MDHEN, CDR2 SYDVKM. Trimming pared 6 bases from V and 1 base from J, leaving 6 bases between. This CDR3 has 12 amino acids. The CDR3 reads CASRGENTEAFF. For the CDR3, the DNA is TGTGCCAGCAGAGGGGAGAACACTGAAGCTTTCTTT. The full variable domain, its missing parts supplied by reference TRBV28 and TRBJ1-1, is DVKVTQSSRYLVKRTGEKVFLECVQDMDHENMFWYRQDPGLGLRLIYFSYDVKMKEKGDIPEGYSVSREKKERFSLILESASTNQTSMYLCASRGENTEAFFGQGTRLTVV.

The chain has TRBV15 and TRBJ1-6; D possibly corresponds to TRBD1 (6 bases). The CDR3 covers 14 residues. Looked up from germline, CDR1 is LNHNV and CDR2 is YYDKDF (reference sequence). V lost 4 bases and J 6 bases, leaving 10 bases between the germline ends. CDR3 in amino acids: CATSTRGRNSPLHF. CDR3 in DNA: TGTGCCACCAGCACACGGGGGCGTAATTCACCCCTCCACTTT.

This sequence joins TRBV18 and TRBJ2-7; tentatively, D is TRBD1 or TRBD2 (6 bases each). Germline-derived CDR1 and CDR2 are KGHSH and LQKENI. The CDR3 loop spans 13 amino acids. Trimming removed 2 bases from V and 7 bases from J, with 12 bases in between. The chain's CDR3 is CASSPNRGGEQYF. The DNA of the CDR3 is TGTGCCAGCTCACCAAACAGAGGGGGGGAGCAGTACTTC.

V and J are TRBV29-1 and TRBJ2-7, with D maybe TRBD1 (5 bases). Germline V gene sequence: CDR1 SQVTM, CDR2 ANQGSEA. The CDR3 loop spans 12 amino acids. V lost 4 bases to trimming and J lost 1 base, with 8 bases between them. The CDR3 bases are TGCAGCGTTGGGGGCGATTCCTACGAGCAGTACTTC. Protein product: CSVGGDSYEQYF.

The V gene is TRBV30, the J gene TRBJ1-1; D is unresolved. The CDR3 has 13 amino acids. CDR1 and CDR2 from the germline V gene are GTSNPN and SVGIG (reference sequence). Trimming stripped 0 bases from V and 6 bases from J, with 11 bases between. CDR3 bases: TGTGCCTGGAGTGTACCTGGACGGGCTGAAGCTTTCTTT. Translated: CAWSVPGRAEAFF.

The chain has TRBV27 and TRBJ2-1; 10 nucleotides agree with TRBD1. In germline, CDR1 is MNHEY, CDR2 SMNVEV (reference sequence). The CDR3 totals 15 residues. With V trimmed by 4 bases and J by 6 bases, 6 bases remained unmatched. The CDR3 spells CASSSGTGVINEQFF. The CDR3 DNA is TGTGCCAGCAGTTCCGGGACAGGGGTTATCAATGAGCAGTTCTTC.

This sequence joins TRBV5-4 and TRBJ1-2, with 7 positions matching TRBD1. This CDR3 region has 16 residues. V lost 7 bases, J lost 2 bases, and 14 bases stayed unmatched. Germline lookup yields CDR1 SGHNT and CDR2 YYREEE (reference sequence). CDR3: CASGTKGADKNYGYTF. Here the CDR3 DNA reads TGTGCCAGCGGGACTAAGGGGGCCGATAAAAACTATGGCTACACCTTC.

The rearrangement links TRBV28 to TRBJ1-6; D may be TRBD1 (5 bases). Germline-derived CDR1 and CDR2 are MDHEN and SYDVKM. The CDR3 is 14 amino acids. Trimming pared 6 bases from V and 9 bases from J, leaving 15 bases between. The CDR3 here is CASSPMGTISPLHF. CDR3 in DNA: TGTGCCAGCAGCCCCATGGGGACCATTTCACCCCTCCACTTT.

This chain joins TRBV4-3 and TRBJ1-4; TRBD1 might be the D (6 bases). V gave up 3 bases and J gave up 5 bases, with 13 bases separating them. The germline CDR1 and CDR2 sequences are LGHNA and YSLEER. The CDR3 contains 15 residues. The CDR3 protein is CASSQSTGKNEKLFF. The CDR3 nucleotides read TGCGCCAGCAGCCAGTCTACAGGGAAAAATGAAAAACTGTTTTTT.

The chain uses TRBV28 and TRBJ2-7, with 7 nucleotides matching TRBD1. CDR3 length equals 15 residues. The germline V gene encodes CDR1 MDHEN and CDR2 SYDVKM. V lost 2 bases to trimming and J lost 4 bases; unmatched junction nucleotides: 8. The CDR3 bases are TGTGCCAGCAGTTTACCCGGGACAGTTACTTACGAGCAGTACTTC. Its translation is CASSLPGTVTYEQYF. The full variable domain, its missing parts supplied by reference TRBV28 and TRBJ2-7, is DVKVTQSSRYLVKRTGEKVFLECVQDMDHENMFWYRQDPGLGLRLIYFSYDVKMKEKGDIPEGYSVSREKKERFSLILESASTNQTSMYLCASSLPGTVTYEQYFGPGTRLTVT.

The chain uses TRBV19 and TRBJ2-7; tentatively, D is TRBD2 (6 bases). Trimming took 4 bases from V and 0 from J, leaving 13 bases between them. The CDR3 is 15 residues long. CDR1 is LNHDA, CDR2 SQIVND, per germline (reference sequence). The CDR3 region is CASSRVRGNSYEQYF. The CDR3 coding sequence is TGTGCCAGTAGTAGGGTCCGCGGGAACTCCTACGAGCAGTACTTC.

The chain combines TRBV12-5 with TRBJ2-2; either TRBD1 or TRBD2 may supply D (7 bases each). The CDR3 is made up of 14 amino acids. Germline V lookup: CDR1 LGHNT, CDR2 FRNRAP. V lost 8 bases and J 3 bases, leaving 13 bases between the germline ends. The CDR3 is CASTQGRDTGELFF. CDR3 in DNA: TGTGCTAGTACACAGGGGAGGGACACCGGGGAGCTGTTTTTT.

The chain employs TRBV19 and TRBJ2-7; D is unresolved. The CDR3 runs 14 residues. Per germline, CDR1 LNHDA and CDR2 SQIVND (reference sequence). Trimming left V 6 bases short and J 3 bases short, with 15 bases between. CDR3 in DNA: TGTGCCAGTAGACGGGCGGTGGTCGACTACGAGCAGTACTTC. It is translated as CASRRAVVDYEQYF.